This note documents a single T cell receptor beta chain sequence. This entry is derived from a study of T cells in tuberculosis. Chain pairing is unknown; alpha and beta were sequenced separately. Here immunoSEQ multiplex PCR was the method, and the copy in TCRdb shows in-frame clones only, minus some. Among 80,000 to 100,000 clones, under 95% were seen once, and the ten largest hold 1.5% to 2%. This CDR3 region has 14 residues. The V end was cut by 1 base, the J end by 3 bases, with 10 bases between. Germline loops: CDR1 MDHEN, CDR2 SYDVKM. Thawed, overnight-rested PBMC were stained with GMM-loaded CD1B tetramer, viability dye and anti-CD3, then sorted. CD1B tetramers were loaded with Rhodococcus equi-derived C32 glucose monomycolate. Approximately 94,000 tetramer-negative cells were sorted from each donor.

The receptor was derived from an adult woman with latent tuberculosis. The sequencing sample was made of CD1b-GMM tetramer-negative cells sorted from PBMCs. V usage is TRBV28 and J usage is TRBJ2-7, with D uncertain. CDR3 residues: CASSLYGQYYEQYF. The DNA for the CDR3 is TGTGCCAGCAGTTTATACGGTCAATACTACGAGCAGTACTTC.